Sequencing of this TCR beta chain was carried out in a study of T cell clonotyping in hematopoietic cell transplantation. Study-level background: Recipient samples before transplant were obtained post-cytoreduction.

In germline, CDR1 is SGHDN, CDR2 FVKESK. The CDR3 sequence is 13 residues long. V was shortened by 3 bases and J by 6 bases, with 11 bases between the two germline ends. The assay was immunoSEQ multiplex PCR, and TCRdb's table has in-frame clones only and misses some. In the table there are roughly 29,000 clones, 70% to 75% of which are singletons. On this clone: The antigen is not known.

Time point denoted: recipient sample about 28 days before transplant, after cytoreduction. Samples: about 28 days before transplant, then days 30, 100 and 180 after. The study, taken as a whole, reports: No sorting was done, leaving CD4 and CD8 contributions mixed.

Sample: peripheral blood mononuclear cells, taken before stem cell transplant. This chain uses TRBV14 with TRBJ1-1, with D possibly being TRBD1 (5 bases). The clonotype originates from a man over 45 with myelodysplastic syndrome. Some clones in this sample may be carry-over from other donors' samples. This chain's CDR3 is CASSHGARAEAFF. CDR3 nucleotide sequence: TGTGCCAGCAGCCACGGGGCCCGGGCTGAAGCTTTCTTT.